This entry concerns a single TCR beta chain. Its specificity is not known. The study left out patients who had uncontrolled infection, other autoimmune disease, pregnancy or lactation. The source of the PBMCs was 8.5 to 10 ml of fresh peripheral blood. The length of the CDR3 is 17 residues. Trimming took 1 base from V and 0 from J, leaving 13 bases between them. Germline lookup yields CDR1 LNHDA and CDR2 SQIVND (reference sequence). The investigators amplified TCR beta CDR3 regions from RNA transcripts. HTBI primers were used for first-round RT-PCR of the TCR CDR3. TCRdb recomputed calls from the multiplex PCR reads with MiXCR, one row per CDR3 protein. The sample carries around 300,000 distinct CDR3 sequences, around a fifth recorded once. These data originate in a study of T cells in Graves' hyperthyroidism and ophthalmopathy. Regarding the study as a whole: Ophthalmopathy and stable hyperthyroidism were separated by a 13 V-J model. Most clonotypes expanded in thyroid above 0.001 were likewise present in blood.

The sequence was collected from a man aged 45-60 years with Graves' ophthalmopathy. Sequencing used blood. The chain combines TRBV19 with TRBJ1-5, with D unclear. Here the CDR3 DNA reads TGTGCCAGTAGTATAGTCCCCCAGAGCTATAGCAATCAGCCCCAGCATTTT. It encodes CASSIVPQSYSNQPQHF.